The sequence of this TCR beta chain was determined in a study of radiotherapy plus CTLA-4 blockade in lung cancer. Points from the study as a whole: Dynamics of early blood T cell clones, together with interferon-beta, were reportedly the best predictors of response.

This table comes from immunoSEQ multiplex PCR, and its TCRdb copy is limited to in-frame clones, with some not included. The sample contains around 38,000 clones, approximately 83% of which appear only once. As concerns this clone: Antigen: not known.

This CDR3 region has 13 residues. V was shortened by 9 bases and J by 4 bases, with 15 bases between the two germline ends. Germline values: CDR1 LNHDA, CDR2 SQIVND (reference sequence). Sequencing used peripheral blood, obtained from a patient treated with radiotherapy plus ipilimumab. The receptor comes from a human donor with non-small cell lung cancer whose response to radiotherapy plus ipilimumab could not be evaluated. This chain uses TRBV19 with TRBJ2-5; possibly TRBD2 for D (5 bases). The CDR3 here is CASKLSGIETQYF. DNA of the CDR3: TGTGCCAGCAAACTATCCGGGATAGAGACCCAGTACTTC.